This TCR beta chain was identified in a study of blood T cell repertoires in COVID-19. The assay was immunoSEQ multiplex PCR, and TCRdb's table has in-frame clones only and misses some. The table has approximately 150,000 clones, roughly 89% seen once; the top ten hold 3% to 4%. V was clipped by 5 bases and J by 3 bases, with 10 bases between them. Germline values: CDR1 KGHDR, CDR2 SFDVKD. The CDR3 is 13 amino acids. The sequenced material came from peripheral blood. The chain is built from TRBV24-1 and TRBJ2-7; D possibly corresponds to TRBD2 (5 bases). This receptor was obtained from a woman aged 55-69 years who had recovered from COVID-19. CDR3 DNA sequence: TGTGCCACCAGTGCCATTGGAGGCTACGAGCAGTACTTC. It translates to CATSAIGGYEQYF.